These 13 T cell receptor beta chains originate from one sample sequenced in a study of cytomegalovirus exposure and HLA in healthy donors. Both 60 Vbeta primers and 13 Jbeta primers went into the PCR. Assay used: immunoSEQ multiplex PCR; TCRdb lists only in-frame clones, some missing. Among approximately 100,000 clones listed, 74% were seen once. The sample taken for sequencing was PBMCs. The receptors shown here come from a human donor in good health.

V and J are TRBV19 and TRBJ1-1; 12 positions agree with TRBD1. The junction had 12 bases not matched to a gene; V was cut back by 10 bases and J by 6 bases. Germline values: CDR1 LNHDA, CDR2 SQIVND (reference sequence). The CDR3 consists of 15 residues. CDR3 sequence: CATLGTGGGRPEAFF. CDR3 in DNA: TGTGCCACCCTCGGGACAGGGGGCGGTCGACCTGAAGCTTTCTTT.

This rearrangement joins TRBV27 to TRBJ1-2; weak D call: TRBD1 (5 bases). Trimming removed 2 bases from V and 0 bases from J, with 7 bases in between. The CDR3 covers 14 residues. Germline loops: CDR1 MNHEY, CDR2 SMNVEV (reference sequence). The CDR3 coding sequence is TGTGCCAGCAGTTTAGACAGAGCTAACTATGGCTACACCTTC. The encoded protein is CASSLDRANYGYTF.

This sequence joins TRBV7-9 and TRBJ1-1; D call uncertain. Trimming left V 4 bases short and J 0 bases short, with 12 bases between. Germline values: CDR1 SEHNR, CDR2 FQNEAQ (reference sequence). The CDR3 runs 15 residues. This CDR3 reads CASSSNSRMNTEAFF. CDR3 DNA: TGTGCCAGCAGCTCAAACAGTCGCATGAACACTGAAGCTTTCTTT.

The chain recombines TRBV19 with TRBJ1-2; tentative D call: TRBD1 (5 bases). Trimming took off 7 bases at V and 5 bases at J, with 14 bases between the two ends. The CDR3 has 13 residues. CDR1 is LNHDA and CDR2 is SQIVND in the germline V gene (reference sequence). The CDR3 DNA follows: TGTGCCAGTAAGGACGGCCGGGGGTATGGCTACACCTTC. This encodes CASKDGRGYGYTF.

V is TRBV19 and J is TRBJ1-6; 10 bases line up with TRBD1. Losses at the gene ends were 7 bases for V and 10 bases for J; bases not matched to a gene: 13. CDR1 LNHDA and CDR2 SQIVND come from the germline V gene (reference sequence). This CDR3 is 16 amino acids long. CDR3 amino acids: CASTALETGGLSPLHF. The DNA of the CDR3 is TGTGCCAGTACCGCCTTGGAGACAGGGGGCTTGTCACCCCTCCACTTT.

This chain joins TRBV7-8 and TRBJ1-1, with 8 bases matching TRBD1. Germline CDR1 is SGHVS and CDR2 is FQNEAQ. V shed 2 bases, J shed 1 base, and the junction held 3 bases outside the gene matches. This CDR3 is 15 amino acids long. The chain's CDR3 is CASSLPGGPNTEAFF. For the CDR3, the DNA is TGTGCCAGCAGCTTACCAGGGGGCCCGAACACTGAAGCTTTCTTT.

The chain combines TRBV5-1 with TRBJ2-1, with 12 bases identical to TRBD2. From germline, CDR1 is SGHRS and CDR2 YFSETQ. The junction had 10 bases not matched to a gene; V was cut back by 2 bases and J by 7 bases. The CDR3 length is 17 residues. The CDR3: CASSFSTGLAGTNEQFF. In DNA, the CDR3 is TGCGCCAGCAGCTTCTCGACAGGACTAGCGGGGACGAATGAGCAGTTCTTC.

The gene calls are TRBV10-2 and TRBJ2-3, with TRBD2 as a possible D gene (6 bases). Germline values: CDR1 WSHSY, CDR2 SAAADI. This CDR3 has 15 amino acids. V was clipped by 3 bases and J by 3 bases, with 13 bases between them. The CDR3 DNA reads TGCGCCAGCAGTGAAGGTGTTGGGGGGACAGATACGCAGTATTTT. Its protein is CASSEGVGGTDTQYF.

This clone was detected only a few times. The rearrangement joins TRBV4-2 to TRBJ1-1; 12 nucleotides agree with TRBD1. This CDR3 is 18 amino acids long. J lost 2 bases, V lost 4 bases, and 11 bases had no gene match. Per germline, CDR1 LGHNA and CDR2 YNFKEQ. The DNA for the CDR3 is TGTGCCAGCAGCCCCCGACCGGGACAGGGGGCGACTAACACTGAAGCTTTCTTT. This codes for CASSPRPGQGATNTEAFF.

This clone was observed a handful of times. The chain joins TRBV5-4 to TRBJ2-6, with D possibly TRBD2 on 5 matching bases. Trimming cost V 7 bases and J 1 base, with 18 bases left between them. This CDR3 has 17 residues. Germline-derived CDR1 and CDR2 are SGHNT and YYREEE (reference sequence). In nucleotides, the CDR3 is TGTGCCAGCTCGAGCCTAAACCGAGGGTCTGGGGCCAACGTCCTGACTTTC. It yields the protein CASSSLNRGSGANVLTF.

The DNA for the CDR3 is TGTGCCAGCAGCTCGACAGGGGGCGGCAATCAGCCCCAGCATTTT. This codes for CASSSTGGGNQPQHF. The chain links TRBV7-3 to TRBJ1-5, with 10 bases identical to TRBD1. J lost 2 bases, V lost 4 bases, and 2 bases had no gene match. This CDR3 contains 15 residues. CDR1 SGHTA and CDR2 FQGTGA come from the germline V gene.

The J gene is TRBJ2-3, the V gene TRBV5-1, with D possibly TRBD2 on 7 matching bases. This CDR3 comprises 15 residues. Per germline, CDR1 SGHRS and CDR2 YFSETQ. Trimming removed 7 bases from V and 3 bases from J, with 18 bases in between. The CDR3 bases are TGCGCCAGCCATGGGGGGCGGGGGTTAACAGATACGCAGTATTTT. Its translation: CASHGGRGLTDTQYF.

The V call is TRBV25-1, the J call TRBJ2-6; D possibly corresponds to TRBD1 (6 bases). CDR3 length: 15 amino acids. Trimming removed 6 bases at V and 2 bases at J, with 11 bases between. The germline CDR1 and CDR2 sequences are MGHDK and SYGVNS. The CDR3 region is CASSVRGTGANVLTF. The CDR3 DNA reads as TGTGCCAGCAGCGTGAGGGGGACTGGGGCCAACGTCCTGACTTTC. Complete variable domain (other parts from reference TRBV25-1 and TRBJ2-6): EADIYQTPRYLVIGTGKKITLECSQTMGHDKMYWYQQDPGMELHLIHYSYGVNSTEKGDLSSESTVSRIRTEHFPLTLESARPSHTSQYLCASSVRGTGANVLTFGAGSRLTVL.